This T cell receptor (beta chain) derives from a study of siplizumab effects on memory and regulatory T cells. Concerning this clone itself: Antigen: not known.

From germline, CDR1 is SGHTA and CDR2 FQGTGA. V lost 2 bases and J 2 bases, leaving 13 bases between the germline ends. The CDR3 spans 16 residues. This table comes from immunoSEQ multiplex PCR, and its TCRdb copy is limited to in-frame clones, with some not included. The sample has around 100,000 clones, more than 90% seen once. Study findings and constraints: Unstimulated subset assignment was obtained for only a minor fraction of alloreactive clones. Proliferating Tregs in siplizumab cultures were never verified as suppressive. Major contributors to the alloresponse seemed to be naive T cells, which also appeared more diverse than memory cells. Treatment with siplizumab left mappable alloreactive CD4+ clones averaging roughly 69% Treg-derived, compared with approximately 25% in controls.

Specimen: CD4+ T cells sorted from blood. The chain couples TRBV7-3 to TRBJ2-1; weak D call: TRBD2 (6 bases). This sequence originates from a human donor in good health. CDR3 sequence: CASSLFPGAPYNEQFF. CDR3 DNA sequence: TGTGCCAGCAGCTTATTTCCGGGAGCCCCCTACAATGAGCAGTTCTTC.